The 10 T cell receptor beta chains reported below all come from one sample, sequenced in a study of blood T cells in healthy people across ages. Primed by a sample-barcoded 5' primer and a J-beta primer mix, a second PCR proceeded for 7 to 11 cycles. TCRdb redid the calling of the 5' RACE reads with MiXCR, one entry per CDR3 protein. Of hundreds of thousands of distinct CDR3 sequences in the sample, under 65% were seen once. Material for sequencing was blood. The receptors were sampled from a woman older than 75 in good health.

This clonotype was observed once. A much more abundant neighbour one base away suggests this may be a read error. V gene TRBV30 combines with J gene TRBJ2-5; 14 bases are shared with TRBD2. The CDR3 sequence is 15 residues long. Trimming removed 3 bases from V and 11 bases from J; junction bases left unmatched: 11. The V gene's germline CDR1 is GTSNPN and CDR2 SVGIG (reference sequence). DNA of the CDR3: TGTGCCTGGAGATCGAAGGGGACTAGCGGGAGCGGGCAGTACTTC. Its protein product is CAWRSKGTSGSGQYF.

This clonotype came up many times. DNA of the CDR3: TGCAGCGTTGAGGGCAGCGGTGGCTACACCTTC. Protein sequence: CSVEGSGGYTF. The chain links TRBV29-1 to TRBJ1-2; D not resolved. CDR1 is SQVTM, CDR2 ANQGSEA, per germline. V was pared by 3 bases and J by 7 bases, with 9 bases between. This CDR3 comprises 11 residues.

There are a few counts of this clonotype. CDR3 protein: CAGKWGETQYF. The CDR3 region has the DNA TGTGCCGGGAAATGGGGGGAGACCCAGTACTTC. The J gene is TRBJ2-5, the V gene TRBV30; D is perhaps TRBD1 or TRBD2 (5 bases each). Germline assignment: CDR1 GTSNPN and CDR2 SVGIG (reference sequence). The V end was cut by 8 bases, the J end by 5 bases, with 12 bases between. There are 11 residues in the CDR3.

The table lists this clonotype with a few counts. This rearrangement joins TRBV21-1 to TRBJ2-4; the D segment call TRBD1 is taken from the table without a DNA check. TRBV21-1 counts as a pseudogene. The CDR3 has 19 amino acids. Written as DNA, the CDR3 is TGTGCCAGAGAAGGGACAAGGAGGACTCAATACTTAGCCAAAAACATTCAGTACTTC. Translating it yields CAREGTRRTQYLAKNIQYF.

This clonotype showed up just once. A single base separates this from a much larger clone, so it may be a read error. The chain is built from TRBV6-5 and TRBJ1-5; D possibly corresponds to TRBD1 (5 bases). The CDR3 is made up of 14 amino acids. The germline CDR1 and CDR2 sequences are MNHEY and SVGAGI. This CDR3 reads CVSDPRGNVLPQHF. The CDR3 DNA follows: TGTGTCAGCGACCCAAGGGGAAACGTGCTGCCCCAGCATTTT.

A note on this clonotype: A read error is possible here, since a much larger clone lies one base away. V is TRBV7-2 and J is TRBJ2-7; the D is unclear. Germline CDR1 reads SGHTA; CDR2 reads FQGNSA. CDR3 length: 15 amino acids. V dropped 4 bases and J dropped 7 bases, with 20 bases sitting between them. The CDR3 nucleotides are TGTGCCAGCAGCTCCCCGAGGAGTACGAACAATGAGCAGTACTTC. It codes for CASSSPRSTNNEQYF.

V is TRBV18 and J is TRBJ2-1; D is unresolved. Germline loops: CDR1 KGHSH, CDR2 LQKENI. Deletions cut 1 base from V and 9 bases from J, with 7 bases between. This CDR3 contains 12 residues. In DNA, the CDR3 is TGTGCCAGCTCACCACTTACCCCTGAGCAGTTCTTC. It yields the protein CASSPLTPEQFF.

The chain carries TRBV7-9 and TRBJ2-7; D gene uncertain. The J call may not be correct, given that the DNA end is closer to TRBJ2-5. Germline CDR1 reads SEHNR; CDR2 reads FQNEAQ (reference sequence). The CDR3 is 16 residues long. This CDR3 is CASSLGDMGISKTQYF. DNA of the CDR3: TGTGCCAGCAGCTTAGGTGATATGGGAATTTCAAAGACCCAGTACTTC.

Concerning this clonotype: A read error may explain this, as a much larger clone is one base away. The rearrangement uses TRBV3-1 and TRBJ1-4; D is ambiguous. This CDR3 region has 14 residues. Germline values: CDR1 LGHDT, CDR2 YNNKEL (reference sequence). Deletions cut 5 bases from V and 5 bases from J, with 12 bases between. Here the CDR3 DNA reads TGTGCCAGCAGCTGCCGGGCCCAAAATGAAAAACTGTTTTTT. This sequence encodes CASSCRAQNEKLFF.

V gene TRBV7-3 combines with J gene TRBJ2-1, with TRBD1 matching 9 bases. With V trimmed by 0 bases and J by 9 bases, 12 bases remained unmatched. Germline V gene lookup returns CDR1 SGHTA and CDR2 FQGTGA. There are 17 residues in the CDR3. The CDR3 protein is CASSLTPTGTGSIEQFF. Written as DNA, the CDR3 is TGTGCCAGCAGCTTAACGCCTACCGGGACAGGGAGCATTGAGCAGTTCTTC.